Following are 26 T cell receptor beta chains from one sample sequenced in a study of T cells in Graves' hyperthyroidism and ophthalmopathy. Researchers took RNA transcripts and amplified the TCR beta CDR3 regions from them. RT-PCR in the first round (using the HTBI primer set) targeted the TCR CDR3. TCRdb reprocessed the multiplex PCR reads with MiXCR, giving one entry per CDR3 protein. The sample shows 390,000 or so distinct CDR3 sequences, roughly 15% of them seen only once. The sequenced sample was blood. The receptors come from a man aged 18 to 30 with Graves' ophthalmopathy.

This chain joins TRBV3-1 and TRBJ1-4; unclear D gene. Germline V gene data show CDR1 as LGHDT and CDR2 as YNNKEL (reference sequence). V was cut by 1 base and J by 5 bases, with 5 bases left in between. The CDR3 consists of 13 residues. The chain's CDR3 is CASSQALNEKLFF. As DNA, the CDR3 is TGTGCCAGCAGCCAAGCCCTGAATGAAAAACTGTTTTTT.

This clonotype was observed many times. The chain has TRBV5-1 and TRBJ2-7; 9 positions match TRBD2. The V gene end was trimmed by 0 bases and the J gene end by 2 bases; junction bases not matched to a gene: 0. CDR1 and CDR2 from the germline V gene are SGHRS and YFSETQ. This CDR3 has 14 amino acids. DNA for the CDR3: TGCGCCAGCAGCTTGGCTAGCGGGGCCTACGAGCAGTACTTC. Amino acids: CASSLASGAYEQYF.

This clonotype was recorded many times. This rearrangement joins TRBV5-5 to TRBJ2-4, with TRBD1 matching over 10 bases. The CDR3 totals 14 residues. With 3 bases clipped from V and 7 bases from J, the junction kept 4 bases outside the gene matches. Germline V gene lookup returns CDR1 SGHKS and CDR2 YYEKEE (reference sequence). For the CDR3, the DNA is TGTGCCAGCAGCTCGGGACAGGGGCGGAACATTCAGTACTTC. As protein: CASSSGQGRNIQYF. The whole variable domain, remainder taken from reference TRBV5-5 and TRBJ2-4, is DAGVTQSPTHLIKTRGQQVTLRCSPISGHKSVSWYQQVLGQGPQFIFQYYEKEERGRGNFPDRFSARQFPNYSSELNVNALLLGDSALYLCASSSGQGRNIQYFGAGTRLSVL.

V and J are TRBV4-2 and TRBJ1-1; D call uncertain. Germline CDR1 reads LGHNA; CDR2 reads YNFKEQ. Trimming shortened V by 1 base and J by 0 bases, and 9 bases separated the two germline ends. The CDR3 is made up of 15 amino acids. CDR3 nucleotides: TGTGCCAGCAGCCAAGTGGCAGGCATGAACACTGAAGCTTTCTTT. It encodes CASSQVAGMNTEAFF.

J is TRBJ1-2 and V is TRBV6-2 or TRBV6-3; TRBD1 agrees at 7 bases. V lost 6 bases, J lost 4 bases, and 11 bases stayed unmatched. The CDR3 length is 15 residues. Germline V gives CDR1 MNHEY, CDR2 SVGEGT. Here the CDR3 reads CASRTRPGQIYGYTF. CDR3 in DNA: TGTGCCAGCAGGACCAGACCGGGACAGATCTATGGCTACACCTTC.

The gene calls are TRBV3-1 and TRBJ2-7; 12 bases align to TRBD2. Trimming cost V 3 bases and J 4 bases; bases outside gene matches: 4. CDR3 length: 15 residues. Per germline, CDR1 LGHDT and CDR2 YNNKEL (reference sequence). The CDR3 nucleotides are TGTGCCAGCAGCCAGACTAGCGGGGGTCGGTACGAGCAGTACTTC. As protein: CASSQTSGGRYEQYF.

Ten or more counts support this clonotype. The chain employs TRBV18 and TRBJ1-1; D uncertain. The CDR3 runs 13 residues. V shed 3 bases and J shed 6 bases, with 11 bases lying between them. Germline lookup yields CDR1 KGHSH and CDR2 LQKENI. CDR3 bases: TGTGCCAGCTCACCTCTCTCTTGGTCTGAAGCTTTCTTT. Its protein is CASSPLSWSEAFF.

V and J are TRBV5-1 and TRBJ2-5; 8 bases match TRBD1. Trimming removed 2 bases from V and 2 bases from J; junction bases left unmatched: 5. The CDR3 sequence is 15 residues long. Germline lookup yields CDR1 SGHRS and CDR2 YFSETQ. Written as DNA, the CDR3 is TGCGCCAGCAGCTTCGCAGGGGGCGAACAAGAGACCCAGTACTTC. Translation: CASSFAGGEQETQYF.

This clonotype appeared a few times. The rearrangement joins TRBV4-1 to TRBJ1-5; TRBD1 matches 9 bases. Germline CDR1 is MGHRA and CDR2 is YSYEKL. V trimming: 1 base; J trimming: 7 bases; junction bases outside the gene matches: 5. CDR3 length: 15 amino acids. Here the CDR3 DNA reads TGCGCCAGCAGCCAAGGTGGACAGGGGCGGCAGCCCCAGCATTTT. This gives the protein CASSQGGQGRQPQHF.

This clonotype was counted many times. The CDR3 DNA sequence: TGTGCCAGCATCCCGGGACAGGGGATTTACGAGCAGTACTTC. Translation gives CASIPGQGIYEQYF. The genes are TRBV27 and TRBJ2-7, with 10 bases identical to TRBD1. CDR1 and CDR2 (germline): MNHEY, SMNVEV (reference sequence). Unmatched junction bases numbered 7, after V lost 7 bases and J lost 4 bases. The CDR3 is 14 residues long.

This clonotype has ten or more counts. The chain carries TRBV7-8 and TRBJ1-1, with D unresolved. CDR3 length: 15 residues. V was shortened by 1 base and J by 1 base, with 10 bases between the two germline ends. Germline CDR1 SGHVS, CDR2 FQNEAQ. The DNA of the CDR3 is TGTGCCAGCAGCTTAGGGGTCGCAGCGAACACTGAAGCTTTCTTT. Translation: CASSLGVAANTEAFF.

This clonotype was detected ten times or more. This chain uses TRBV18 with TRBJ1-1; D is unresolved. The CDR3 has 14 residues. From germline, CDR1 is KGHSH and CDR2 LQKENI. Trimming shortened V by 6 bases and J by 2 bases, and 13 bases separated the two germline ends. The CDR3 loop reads CASSPTSGNTEAFF. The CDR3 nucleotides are TGTGCCAGCTCCCCAACGTCAGGTAACACTGAAGCTTTCTTT.

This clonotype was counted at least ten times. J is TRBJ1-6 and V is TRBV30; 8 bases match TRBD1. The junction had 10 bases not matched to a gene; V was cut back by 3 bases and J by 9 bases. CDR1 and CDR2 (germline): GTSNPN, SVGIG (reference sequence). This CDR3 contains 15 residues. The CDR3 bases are TGTGCCTGGAGCCGCGGACAGGGAGGTAGTTCACCCCTCCACTTT. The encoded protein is CAWSRGQGGSSPLHF.

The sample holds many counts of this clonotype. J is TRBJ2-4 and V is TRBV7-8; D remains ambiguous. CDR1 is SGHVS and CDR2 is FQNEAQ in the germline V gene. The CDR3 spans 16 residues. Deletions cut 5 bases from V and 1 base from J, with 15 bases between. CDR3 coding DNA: TGTGCCAGCAGCCCCGGACGGTTCAGTGCCAAAAACATTCAGTACTTC. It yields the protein CASSPGRFSAKNIQYF.

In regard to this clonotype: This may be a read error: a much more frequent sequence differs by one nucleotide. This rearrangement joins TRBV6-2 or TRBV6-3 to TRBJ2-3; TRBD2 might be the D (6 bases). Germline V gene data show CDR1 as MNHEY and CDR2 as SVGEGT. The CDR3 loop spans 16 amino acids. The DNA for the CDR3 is TGTGCCAGCCAACCTCGGGACTGGACGGACACAGATACGCAGTGTTTT. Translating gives CASQPRDWTDTDTQCF.

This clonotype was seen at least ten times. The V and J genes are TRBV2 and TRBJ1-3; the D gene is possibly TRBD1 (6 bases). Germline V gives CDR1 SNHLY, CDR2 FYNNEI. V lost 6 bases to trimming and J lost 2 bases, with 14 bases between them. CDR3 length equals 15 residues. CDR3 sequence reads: CASSRNRAAGNTIYF. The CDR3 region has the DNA TGTGCCAGCAGCCGAAACAGGGCAGCTGGAAACACCATATATTTT.

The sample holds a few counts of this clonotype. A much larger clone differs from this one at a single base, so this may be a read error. CDR3 sequence reads: CATSDPGLYNEQLF. The DNA for the CDR3 is TGTGCCACCAGTGATCCAGGGTTATACAATGAGCAGCTCTTC. The J gene is TRBJ2-1, the V gene TRBV24-1; D possibly corresponds to TRBD1 (5 bases). This CDR3 is built from 14 residues. In germline, CDR1 is KGHDR, CDR2 SFDVKD.

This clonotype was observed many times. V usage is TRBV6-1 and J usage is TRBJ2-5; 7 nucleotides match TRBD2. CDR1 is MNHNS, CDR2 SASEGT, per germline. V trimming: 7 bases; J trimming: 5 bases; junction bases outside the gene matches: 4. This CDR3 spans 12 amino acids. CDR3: CASIGGGETQYF. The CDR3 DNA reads TGTGCCAGCATCGGGGGAGGGGAGACCCAGTACTTC.

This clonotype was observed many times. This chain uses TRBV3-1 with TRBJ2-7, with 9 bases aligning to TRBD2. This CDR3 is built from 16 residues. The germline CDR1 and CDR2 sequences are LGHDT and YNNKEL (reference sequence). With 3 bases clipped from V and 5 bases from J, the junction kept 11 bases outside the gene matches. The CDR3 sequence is CASSQVGGLARDEQYF. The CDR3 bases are TGTGCCAGCAGCCAGGTCGGGGGACTAGCCAGGGACGAGCAGTACTTC.

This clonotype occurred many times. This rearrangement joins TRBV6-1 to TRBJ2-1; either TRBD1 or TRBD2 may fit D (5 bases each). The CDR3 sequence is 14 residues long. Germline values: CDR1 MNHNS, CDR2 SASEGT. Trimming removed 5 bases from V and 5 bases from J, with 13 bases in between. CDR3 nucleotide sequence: TGTGCCAGCAGTTATTTGAGGGGTCACAATGAGCAGTTCTTC. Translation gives CASSYLRGHNEQFF.

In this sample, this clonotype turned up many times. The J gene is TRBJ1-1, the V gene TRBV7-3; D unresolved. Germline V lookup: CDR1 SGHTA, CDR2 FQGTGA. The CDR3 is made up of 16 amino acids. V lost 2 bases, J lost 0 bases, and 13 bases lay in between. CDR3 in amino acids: CASSLSPAKMNTEAFF. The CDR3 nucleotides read TGTGCCAGCAGCTTATCGCCGGCTAAGATGAACACTGAAGCTTTCTTT.

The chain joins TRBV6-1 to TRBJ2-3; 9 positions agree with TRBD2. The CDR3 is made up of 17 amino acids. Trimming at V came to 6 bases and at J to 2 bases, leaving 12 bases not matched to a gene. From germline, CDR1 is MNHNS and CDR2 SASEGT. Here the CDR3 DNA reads TGTGCCAGCAGCGGTAAGCTAGCGGGAAGACTCACAGATACGCAGTATTTT. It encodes CASSGKLAGRLTDTQYF.

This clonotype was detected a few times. Here the CDR3 DNA reads TGTGCCAGCATCCCCCCGGGCGGAGGCTCCTACGAGCAGTACTTC. Its translation is CASIPPGGGSYEQYF. The rearrangement joins TRBV6-1 to TRBJ2-7, with D perhaps matching TRBD2 (5 bases). The V and J ends lost 7 bases and 0 bases respectively, with 16 bases between them. Germline assignment: CDR1 MNHNS and CDR2 SASEGT. There are 15 residues in the CDR3.

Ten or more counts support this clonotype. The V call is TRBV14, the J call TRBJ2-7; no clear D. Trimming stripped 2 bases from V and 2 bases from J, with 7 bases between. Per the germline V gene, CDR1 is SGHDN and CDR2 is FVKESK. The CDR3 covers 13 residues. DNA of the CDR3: TGTGCCAGCAGCCAATCCTTGACCTACGAGCAGTACTTC. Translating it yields CASSQSLTYEQYF.

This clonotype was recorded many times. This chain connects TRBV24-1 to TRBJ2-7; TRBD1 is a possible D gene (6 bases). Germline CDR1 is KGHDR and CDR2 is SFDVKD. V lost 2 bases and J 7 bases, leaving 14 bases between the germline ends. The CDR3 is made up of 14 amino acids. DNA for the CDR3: TGTGCCACCAGTGATTCCGGGACACTCACTGAGCAGTACTTC. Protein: CATSDSGTLTEQYF.

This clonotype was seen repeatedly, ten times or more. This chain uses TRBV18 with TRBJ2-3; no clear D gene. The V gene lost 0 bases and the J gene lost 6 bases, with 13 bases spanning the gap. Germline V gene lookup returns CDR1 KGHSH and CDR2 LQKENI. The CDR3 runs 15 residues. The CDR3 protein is CASSPPGRTPDTQYF. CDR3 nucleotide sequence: TGTGCCAGCTCACCACCTGGGCGCACCCCGGATACGCAGTATTTT.